Each of the 15 T cell receptor beta chains below was sequenced from the same sample in a study of T cell responses to AZD1222 COVID-19 vaccine. Only in-frame clones appear in the TCRdb table, and some are missing; sequencing was by immunoSEQ multiplex PCR. The sample comprises approximately 160,000 clones, around 92% of which are singletons, and about 0.9% rests with the top ten. The material sequenced was peripheral blood, taken on day 0 of AZD1222 vaccination. These receptors originate from an adult in good health.

This chain links TRBV5-1 with TRBJ2-2, with 7 bases aligning to TRBD1. Trimming at V came to 6 bases and at J to 2 bases, leaving 4 bases not matched to a gene. Looked up from germline, CDR1 is SGHRS and CDR2 is YFSETQ. The CDR3 spans 14 residues. The CDR3, as DNA: TGCGCCAGCAAGGGACAGATCAACACCGGGGAGCTGTTTTTT. This gives the protein CASKGQINTGELFF.

The rearrangement links TRBV24-1 to TRBJ2-3; TRBD2 might be the D (5 bases). The germline gives CDR1 KGHDR, CDR2 SFDVKD. This CDR3 spans 13 amino acids. V was clipped by 11 bases and J by 3 bases, with 14 bases between them. CDR3 sequence reads: CAIEGTGTDTQYF. The CDR3 region has the DNA TGTGCCATCGAGGGTACGGGTACAGATACGCAGTATTTT.

The genes are TRBV11-2 and TRBJ1-3; the D is unclear. The CDR3 is 16 amino acids. The germline V gene has CDR1 SGHAT and CDR2 FQNNGV. Between the trimmed V and J ends, which lost 3 bases and 2 bases, there was a span of 14 bases. CDR3 in DNA: TGTGCCAGCAGCTTCGGCCCGCCTGTAACTGGAAACACCATATATTTT. Translation: CASSFGPPVTGNTIYF.

The J gene is TRBJ1-6, the V gene TRBV19; a possible D gene is TRBD1 (5 bases). From germline, CDR1 is LNHDA and CDR2 SQIVND (reference sequence). This CDR3 has 13 residues. Trimming removed 7 bases at V and 10 bases at J, with 14 bases between. CDR3 sequence reads: CASNLWGGSPLHF. The DNA of the CDR3 is TGTGCCAGTAATTTATGGGGGGGATCACCCCTCCACTTT.

This chain uses TRBV4-1 with TRBJ2-3; no clear D gene. The CDR3 covers 15 residues. Germline assignment: CDR1 MGHRA and CDR2 YSYEKL. V lost 4 bases, J lost 2 bases, and 13 bases lay in between. The CDR3 loop reads CASSLAARLTDTQYF. The CDR3 DNA reads as TGCGCCAGCAGCCTTGCTGCGCGGCTCACAGATACGCAGTATTTT.

CDR3: CASSHILGVPSSAFF. The CDR3, as DNA: TGTGCCAGCAGCCATATCCTGGGAGTCCCCTCGTCAGCTTTCTTT. The chain links TRBV3-1 (or the pseudogene TRBV3-2) to TRBJ1-1, with unresolved D. Per germline, CDR1 LGHDT and CDR2 YNNKEL (reference sequence). The CDR3 is made up of 15 amino acids. V was shortened by 3 bases and J by 10 bases, with 21 bases between the two germline ends.

This chain connects TRBV28 to TRBJ2-7; 8 bases are a match to TRBD1. After removal of 4 bases from V and 3 bases from J, the junction contained 8 bases not matched to a gene. CDR3 length: 15 amino acids. The germline V gene has CDR1 MDHEN and CDR2 SYDVKM. CDR3 bases: TGTGCCAGCAGTTCTCTCCGGACAGGGATCTACGAGCAGTACTTC. This sequence encodes CASSSLRTGIYEQYF.

The sample holds one count of this clone. The chain employs TRBV6-2 or TRBV6-3 and TRBJ2-2, with TRBD2 as a possible D gene (7 bases). Trimming left V 5 bases short and J 3 bases short, with 22 bases between. The germline V gene has CDR1 MNHEY and CDR2 SVGEGT. This CDR3 comprises 18 residues. The CDR3 DNA reads TGTGCCAGCAGTCCCAGGGCGGGTCGGGGGGCCCACACCGGGGAGCTGTTTTTT. This translates into CASSPRAGRGAHTGELFF.

This chain joins TRBV9 and TRBJ2-1; TRBD1 matches at 8 bases. The germline CDR1 and CDR2 sequences are SGDLS and YYNGEE. Trimming cost V 0 bases and J 8 bases; bases outside gene matches: 7. The CDR3 length is 15 residues. The chain's CDR3 is CASSVDGGQVHEQFF. The CDR3 DNA reads as TGTGCCAGCAGCGTAGATGGGGGACAGGTTCATGAGCAGTTCTTC.

V is TRBV6-2 or TRBV6-3 and J is TRBJ2-2; D is undetermined. The CDR3 contains 14 residues. CDR1 MNHEY and CDR2 SVGEGT come from the germline V gene. Trimming cost V 6 bases and J 0 bases, with 8 bases left between them. This chain's CDR3 is CASSPTSNTGELFF. CDR3 DNA sequence: TGTGCCAGCAGCCCGACTTCGAACACCGGGGAGCTGTTTTTT.

The rearrangement uses TRBV27 and TRBJ1-1; D may be TRBD1 (5 bases). CDR3 length equals 16 residues. Trimming left V 4 bases short and J 4 bases short, with 19 bases between. Germline lookup yields CDR1 MNHEY and CDR2 SMNVEV (reference sequence). CDR3 in amino acids: CASSSPRGVRGTEAFF. CDR3 nucleotide sequence: TGTGCCAGCAGTTCCCCCCGCGGGGTAAGGGGCACTGAAGCTTTCTTT.

The chain links TRBV5-4 to TRBJ1-2, with D uncertain. Trimming cost V 0 bases and J 3 bases, with 9 bases left between them. This CDR3 is built from 14 residues. Germline lookup yields CDR1 SGHNT and CDR2 YYREEE (reference sequence). CDR3 in amino acids: CASSLGEGYYGYTF. In DNA form, the CDR3 reads TGTGCCAGCAGCTTGGGGGAGGGATACTATGGCTACACCTTC.

This chain links TRBV18 with TRBJ1-5; D not resolved. V lost 3 bases, J lost 4 bases, and 13 bases lay in between. The V gene's germline CDR1 is KGHSH and CDR2 LQKENI. The CDR3 extends over 15 amino acids. Here the CDR3 reads CASSPPRAPNQPQHF. The CDR3 coding sequence is TGTGCCAGCTCACCTCCGAGAGCCCCTAATCAGCCCCAGCATTTT.

The chain employs TRBV19 and TRBJ1-4, with 9 positions matching TRBD1. V gave up 4 bases and J gave up 2 bases; unmatched junction bases: 8. Germline V gene sequence: CDR1 LNHDA, CDR2 SQIVND (reference sequence). CDR3 length: 17 amino acids. The CDR3 loop reads CASSTDRGGSTNEKLFF. CDR3 DNA sequence: TGTGCCAGTAGTACGGACAGGGGAGGGTCCACTAATGAAAAACTGTTTTTT.

The rearrangement joins TRBV10-3 to TRBJ1-3, with D unresolved. Trimming shortened V by 0 bases and J by 2 bases, and 26 bases separated the two germline ends. Germline V CDR1 and CDR2: ENHRY, SYGVKD. The CDR3 length is 21 residues. This CDR3 is CAISESPFLGLDSKTGNTIYF. CDR3 nucleotides: TGTGCCATCAGTGAGTCGCCGTTCCTCGGCCTTGACTCCAAGACTGGAAACACCATATATTTT.